These 9 T cell receptor beta chains were sequenced from one sample in a study of shared clonotypes between healthy human individuals. Clones were read by immunoSEQ multiplex PCR, and TCRdb kept only the in-frame ones, dropping some. Of fewer than 1.4 million clones in the sample, around 82% were seen once. Sequencing was carried out using memory CD4+ T cells from PBMCs. Subset described: CD45RA-negative fraction. These receptors were collected from a man between 18 and 29 years old in good health. Some clones in this sample may be carry-over from other donors' samples.

The chain combines TRBV7-9 with TRBJ1-2; D is unclear. The germline V gene encodes CDR1 SEHNR and CDR2 FQNEAQ (reference sequence). V was cut by 2 bases and J by 8 bases, with 18 bases left in between. This CDR3 is 15 amino acids long. The CDR3 here is CASSLLGGARSGYTF. CDR3 bases: TGTGCCAGCAGCTTACTAGGAGGAGCCAGGTCGGGCTACACCTTC. The entire variable domain, with the rest obtained from reference TRBV7-9 and TRBJ1-2, is as follows: DTGVSQNPRHKITKRGQNVTFRCDPISEHNRLYWYRQTLGQGPEFLTYFQNEAQLEKSRLLSDRFSAERPKGSFSTLEIQRTEQGDSAMYLCASSLLGGARSGYTFGSGTRLTVV.

This clone was detected only once. V usage is TRBV25-1 and J usage is TRBJ1-4; D is possibly TRBD1 (6 bases). The V gene lost 5 bases and the J gene lost 5 bases, with 12 bases spanning the gap. This CDR3 region has 14 residues. Germline V gives CDR1 MGHDK, CDR2 SYGVNS. CDR3 residues: CASSSTGTNEKLFF. The CDR3 nucleotides read TGTGCCAGCAGTTCTACAGGGACAAATGAAAAACTGTTTTTT.

This chain connects TRBV28 to TRBJ2-5; D may be TRBD2 (6 bases). This CDR3 contains 13 residues. V gave up 6 bases and J gave up 5 bases, with 13 bases separating them. From germline, CDR1 is MDHEN and CDR2 SYDVKM. This CDR3 is CASSPAGTETQYF. The CDR3 DNA sequence: TGTGCCAGCAGCCCCGCGGGGACCGAGACCCAGTACTTC.

Of note for this clone: The sample carries other DNA sequences with the same CDR3. The rearrangement uses TRBV5-4 and TRBJ1-5; D is uncertain. Germline values: CDR1 SGHNT, CDR2 YYREEE (reference sequence). V was pared by 4 bases and J by 1 base, with 6 bases between. The CDR3 has 13 amino acids. The CDR3 spells CASSRDSNQPQHF. The CDR3 region has the DNA TGTGCCAGCAGCCGAGACAGCAATCAGCCCCAGCATTTT.

The J gene is TRBJ2-2, the V gene TRBV28; 8 bases line up with TRBD1. Trimming took 4 bases from V and 4 from J; bases not matched to a gene: 8. Germline V gene lookup returns CDR1 MDHEN and CDR2 SYDVKM. The CDR3 covers 16 residues. CDR3 protein: CASSSSGQGGTGELFF. The CDR3 DNA reads TGTGCCAGCAGTTCCTCCGGACAGGGCGGCACCGGGGAGCTGTTTTTT.

This clone has only a few counts. The V call is TRBV5-4, the J call TRBJ1-1; the D is unclear. CDR1 is SGHNT and CDR2 is YYREEE in the germline V gene (reference sequence). Deletions cut 4 bases from V and 4 bases from J, with 8 bases between. This CDR3 region has 12 residues. DNA of the CDR3: TGTGCCAGCAGCACTGTATCCACTGAAGCTTTCTTT. It is translated as CASSTVSTEAFF.

The J gene is TRBJ2-1, the V gene TRBV7-9; 13 bases are a match to TRBD2. Germline lookup yields CDR1 SEHNR and CDR2 FQNEAQ (reference sequence). V shed 4 bases and J 4 bases; nucleotides not matched to a gene: 4. The CDR3 runs to 16 residues. CDR3 in DNA: TGTGCCAGCAGCTCCCGGACTAGCGGGAGATACAATGAGCAGTTCTTC. It yields the protein CASSSRTSGRYNEQFF.

This clone was observed a few times. The J gene is TRBJ1-5, the V gene TRBV10-3, with 7 bases identical to TRBD1. Germline CDR1 ENHRY, CDR2 SYGVKD. This CDR3 has 15 amino acids. The V and J ends lost 2 bases and 3 bases, in that order; junction bases with no gene match: 4. The CDR3 sequence is CAISEAGGINQPQHF. The CDR3 DNA reads TGTGCCATCAGTGAGGCAGGGGGTATCAATCAGCCCCAGCATTTT.

The chain carries TRBV7-2 and TRBJ2-2, with TRBD2 matching 10 bases. V lost 5 bases, J lost 4 bases, and 10 bases stayed unmatched. Per the germline V gene, CDR1 is SGHTA and CDR2 is FQGNSA. CDR3 length: 17 residues. CDR3 in DNA: TGTGCCAGCAGCCGATCCGCGGCTAGCGGGAGCACCGGGGAGCTGTTTTTT. Translating gives CASSRSAASGSTGELFF.